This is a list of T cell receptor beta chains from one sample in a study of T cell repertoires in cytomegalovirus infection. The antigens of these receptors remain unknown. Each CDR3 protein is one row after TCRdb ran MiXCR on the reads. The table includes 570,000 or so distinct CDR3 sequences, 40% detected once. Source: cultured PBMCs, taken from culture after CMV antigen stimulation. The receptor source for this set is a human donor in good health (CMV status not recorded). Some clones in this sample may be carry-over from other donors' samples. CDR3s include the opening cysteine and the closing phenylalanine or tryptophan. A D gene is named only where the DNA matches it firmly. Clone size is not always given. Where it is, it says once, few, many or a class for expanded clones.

CASGNPAGSGGDGELFF	TGTGCCAGCGGCAACCCCGCAGGTAGCGGCGGTGACGGGGAGCTGTTTTTT	TRBJ2-2	-	TRBV11-2	once
CAMSGAVGRGYGYTF	TGTGCCATGTCTGGGGCGGTGGGCCGGGGCTATGGCTACACCTTC	TRBJ1-2	-	TRBV10-3	few
CASSSHGDSGNTIYF	TGTGCCAGCAGCTCCCACGGAGACTCTGGAAACACCATATATTTT	TRBJ1-3	-	TRBV11-2	once
CASSPEVSGGYTF	TGTGCCAGCAGCCCGGAAGTATCTGGTGGCTACACCTTC	TRBJ1-2	-	TRBV7-2	-
CASSKSPDTDTQYF	TGTGCCAGCAGCAAGTCGCCGGATACAGATACGCAGTATTTT	TRBJ2-3	-	TRBV5-4	-
CASSYQRGQETQYF	TGTGCCAGCAGCTATCAGCGGGGCCAAGAGACCCAGTACTTC	TRBJ2-5	TRBD2	TRBV7-2	many
CASSYQTSGTQYF	TGTGCCAGCAGTTACCAGACTAGCGGTACGCAGTATTTT	TRBJ2-3	TRBD2	TRBV6-2/TRBV6-3	-
CASSYLTGGGNNEQFF	TGTGCCAGCAGCTACCTTACAGGGGGAGGCAACAATGAGCAGTTCTTC	TRBJ2-1	TRBD1	TRBV28	-
CSARVNWFGTEAFF	TGCAGTGCTAGAGTAAATTGGTTCGGCACTGAAGCTTTCTTT	TRBJ1-1	-	TRBV20-1	-
CASSSVGTGQGTQYF	TGTGCCAGCAGCTCGGTCGGGACAGGCCAGGGTACGCAGTATTTT	TRBJ2-3	TRBD1	TRBV6-5	-
CASRPRAVSPLHF	TGTGCCAGCCGTCCCAGGGCGGTTTCACCCCTCCACTTT	TRBJ1-6	-	TRBV27	-
CASSPPGGYYNEQFF	TGTGCCAGCAGCCCTCCCGGGGGGTACTACAATGAGCAGTTCTTC	TRBJ2-1	TRBD2	TRBV7-2	-
CASGRGPPGQAEVYF	TGCGCCAGCGGGAGGGGTCCACCGGGACAAGCTGAGGTATACTTC	TRBJ2-7	-	TRBV5-1	-
CASSSKRGGLGEQYF	TGTGCCAGCAGTTCGAAGCGGGGGGGCCTGGGCGAGCAGTACTTC	TRBJ2-7	TRBD2	TRBV28	-
CASSYRRGADTQYF	TGTGCCAGCAGCTACAGGCGGGGCGCAGATACGCAGTATTTT	TRBJ2-3	-	TRBV7-2	many
CASSLTPRGGTQYF	TGTGCCAGCAGCTTAACCCCCCGCGGGGGGACCCAGTACTTC	TRBJ2-5	TRBD2	TRBV7-9	few
CASSLEGGNTQYF	TGTGCCAGTAGCTTAGAAGGTGGGAATACGCAGTATTTT	TRBJ2-3	-	TRBV19	-
CASSAPGTSGRPSSYNEQFF	TGTGCCAGCAGCGCTCCCGGGACTAGCGGGAGGCCCAGCTCCTACAATGAGCAGTTCTTC	TRBJ2-1	TRBD2	TRBV7-2	few
CASSLHAVSGNTIYF	TGTGCCAGCAGTTTGCACGCCGTCTCTGGAAACACCATATATTTT	TRBJ1-3	-	TRBV12-3/TRBV12-4	few
CASSPWTSGGNEQFF	TGTGCCAGCAGTCCATGGACTAGCGGGGGAAATGAGCAGTTCTTC	TRBJ2-1	TRBD2	TRBV28	few